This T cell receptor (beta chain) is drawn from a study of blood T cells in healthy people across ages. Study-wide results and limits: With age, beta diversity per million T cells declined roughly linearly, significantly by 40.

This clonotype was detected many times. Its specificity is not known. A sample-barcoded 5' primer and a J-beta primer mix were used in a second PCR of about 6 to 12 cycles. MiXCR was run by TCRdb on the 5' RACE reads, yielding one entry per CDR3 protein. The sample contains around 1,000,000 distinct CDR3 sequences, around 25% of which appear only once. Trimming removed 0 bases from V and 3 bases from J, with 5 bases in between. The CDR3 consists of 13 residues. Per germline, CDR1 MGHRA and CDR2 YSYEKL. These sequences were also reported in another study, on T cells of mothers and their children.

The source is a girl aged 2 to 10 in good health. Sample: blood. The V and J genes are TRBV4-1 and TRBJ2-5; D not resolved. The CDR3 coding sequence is TGCGCCAGCAGCCAAGATGGTGAAGAGACCCAGTACTTC. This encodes CASSQDGEETQYF.